The T cell receptor (beta chain) described here comes from a study of somatic mutations in cytotoxic T cells in rheumatoid arthritis. This clone was recorded a few times. Method: immunoSEQ multiplex PCR; TCRdb's copy keeps in-frame clones and lacks some. The profile shows over 8,000 clones, about 77% of them singletons. CDR3 length: 12 residues. Looked up from germline, CDR1 is ENHRY and CDR2 is SYGVKD. V was clipped by 4 bases and J by 8 bases, with 11 bases between them. The sample taken for sequencing was CD8+ T cells sorted from blood. This TCR was sampled from an adult with rheumatoid arthritis. The chain has TRBV10-3 and TRBJ1-1; no definite D call. The CDR3 sequence is CAISVAAEEAFF. CDR3 bases: TGTGCCATCAGTGTGGCGGCGGAGGAAGCTTTCTTT.